Sequencing of this TCR beta chain was carried out in a study of identical twins. General study findings and limits: It was out-of-frame TCR alpha sharing in monozygotic twins that models underestimated. Clonotypes of the beta chain that were abundant in cord blood carried fewer insertions (memory repertoires showed none).

The CDR3 has 17 amino acids. Every donor was a healthy Caucasian. Details on this clonotype: Its antigen is unknown.

TCRdb redid the calling of the 5' RACE reads with MiXCR, one entry per CDR3 protein. The sample includes around 230,000 distinct CDR3 sequences, 6.5% to 8% of them seen just once. These same data were also listed under a study on T cells expressing NK-cell markers. That work adds: One of the eight sequenced donors was seronegative, whereas the other seven were HCMV-seropositive.

This clonotype was sampled from a woman younger than 30 in good health. This chain links TRBV21-1 with TRBJ2-1. TRBV21-1 is a recognized pseudogene. Sequenced: CD8+ T cells sorted from blood. This CDR3 is CASSKGPAACPYNEQFF. For the CDR3, the DNA is TGTGCCAGCAGCAAAGGACCGGCTGCGTGCCCCTACAATGAGCAGTTCTTC.